This T cell receptor (beta chain) comes out of a study of T-cell reconstitution after alpha-beta-depleted transplantation in children. A library of TCRbeta sequences, prepared with unique molecular identifiers, was generated. TCRdb reprocessed the PCR reads via MiXCR and lists one record per CDR3 protein. The sample has 350,000 to 450,000 distinct CDR3 sequences, around 21% seen once. J was trimmed by 2 bases and V by 5 bases; bases with no gene match: 5. Looked up from germline, CDR1 is ENHRY and CDR2 is SYGVKD. This CDR3 has 14 amino acids. The chain employs TRBV10-3 and TRBJ1-2; 7 bases align to TRBD1. The input for sequencing was PBMCs from the stem cell graft donor, taken from the stem cell graft. This sequence was found in a human donor who donated a stem cell graft to a child with acute myeloid leukemia. The CDR3 sequence: CAISTDRANYGYTF. Written as DNA, the CDR3 is TGTGCCATCAGTACAGACAGGGCCAACTATGGCTACACCTTC.